Below are 23 T cell receptor beta chains sequenced from a single sample in a study of cytomegalovirus exposure and HLA in healthy donors (dated by TCRdb to between 2016 and 2019). The library was built by means of the immunoSEQ multiplex PCR assay. For the multiplex PCR, a mixture combining 60 forward primers for TCR Vbeta segments and 13 reverse primers for TCR Jbeta segments was used. TCRdb obtained this table from immuneACCESS and retained in-frame rearrangements with V and J assigned. These tables miss some clones; where compared with another copy, unresolved V genes account for less than half of the shortfall, and the remainder is unexplained. Here the sample has about 130,000 clones; around 85% occur a single time. Over 6.5% of the sample is held by the ten biggest clonotypes. The specimen sequenced was PBMCs. These receptors all stem from a woman aged 25 to 39 in good health and CMV-seropositive.

The gene calls are TRBV14 and TRBJ2-1; 12 nucleotides agree with TRBD2. The CDR3 consists of 15 residues. V shed 4 bases and J 10 bases; nucleotides not matched to a gene: 8. From germline, CDR1 is SGHDN and CDR2 FVKESK. The CDR3 sequence is CASSPWTSGKGEQFF. The DNA for the CDR3 is TGTGCCAGCAGCCCATGGACTAGCGGGAAGGGGGAGCAGTTCTTC.

V usage is TRBV30 and J usage is TRBJ1-5; D may be TRBD1 (5 bases). Germline V gives CDR1 GTSNPN, CDR2 SVGIG (reference sequence). Trimming stripped 4 bases from V and 4 bases from J, with 14 bases between. The length of the CDR3 is 14 residues. CDR3 DNA: TGTGCCTGGACCCCAACTCAGGGAAATCAGCCCCAGCATTTT. Encoded protein: CAWTPTQGNQPQHF.

The gene calls are TRBV5-5 and TRBJ2-7, with 12 bases matching TRBD1. The junction had 17 bases not matched to a gene; V was cut back by 3 bases and J by 4 bases. This CDR3 has 19 residues. Germline assignment: CDR1 SGHKS and CDR2 YYEKEE (reference sequence). CDR3 DNA sequence: TGTGCCAGCAGCTCGCACTCAAGTAGTGGGACAGGGGGCGGTTACGAGCAGTACTTC. Amino acids: CASSSHSSSGTGGGYEQYF.

This sequence joins TRBV30 and TRBJ2-6; a weak D match, TRBD1 (6 bases). Germline assignment: CDR1 GTSNPN and CDR2 SVGIG (reference sequence). Trimming shortened V by 6 bases and J by 4 bases, and 10 bases separated the two germline ends. The CDR3 consists of 13 residues. The DNA of the CDR3 is TGTGCCTGTACAGGGACCGGGGCCAACGTCCTGACTTTC. Its translation: CACTGTGANVLTF.

The chain couples TRBV7-9 to TRBJ1-6; tentative D call: TRBD1 (5 bases). Trimming cost V 3 bases and J 10 bases, with 13 bases left between them. This CDR3 comprises 14 residues. Germline values: CDR1 SEHNR, CDR2 FQNEAQ (reference sequence). The CDR3 nucleotides are TGTGCCAGCAGCTTTGACAGTTCAGGGTCACCCCTCCACTTT. Protein sequence: CASSFDSSGSPLHF.

V and J are TRBV7-7 and TRBJ2-3; TRBD2 agrees at 8 bases. The J segment lost 1 base and the V segment lost 5 bases, leaving 5 bases of the junction unmatched. This CDR3 is built from 15 residues. In germline, CDR1 is SSHAT, CDR2 FNYEAQ (reference sequence). This CDR3 reads CASSPGLGGTDTQYF. In DNA form, the CDR3 reads TGTGCCAGCAGCCCGGGACTAGGAGGCACAGATACGCAGTATTTT.

The rearrangement uses TRBV5-1 and TRBJ2-1; 9 nucleotides align to TRBD2. Looked up from germline, CDR1 is SGHRS and CDR2 is YFSETQ. Unmatched junction bases numbered 5, after V lost 0 bases and J lost 1 base. This CDR3 spans 17 amino acids. CDR3 sequence reads: CASSLEASGKSYNEQFF. CDR3 sequence (DNA): TGCGCCAGCAGCTTGGAGGCTAGCGGGAAGTCCTACAATGAGCAGTTCTTC.

CDR3 loop: CASSALYGYTF. The CDR3 nucleotides read TGTGCCAGCAGCGCTCTCTATGGCTACACCTTC. This chain connects TRBV9 to TRBJ1-2, with D hard to call. V gave up 3 bases and J gave up 4 bases, with 4 bases separating them. The CDR3 is 11 residues long. Per the germline V gene, CDR1 is SGDLS and CDR2 is YYNGEE.

V and J are TRBV6-6 and TRBJ2-5, with 10 bases matching TRBD1. Trimming at V came to 1 base and at J to 7 bases, leaving 6 bases not matched to a gene. The CDR3 runs to 15 residues. Per the germline V gene, CDR1 is MNHNY and CDR2 is SVGAGI (reference sequence). CDR3 coding DNA: TGTGCCAGCAGTTACTGGGAAAGGGACAGGGGGACCCAGTACTTC. Its protein product is CASSYWERDRGTQYF.

Regarding this clone: Other DNA sequences of this sample code for an identical CDR3. V usage is TRBV6-5 and J usage is TRBJ1-1, with D tentatively TRBD1 (5 bases). The CDR3 sequence is 13 residues long. CDR1 MNHEY and CDR2 SVGAGI come from the germline V gene. V was trimmed by 6 bases and J by 1 base, leaving 9 bases between them. The CDR3 here is CASSRTRNTEAFF. CDR3 in DNA: TGTGCCAGCAGCCGGACAAGGAACACTGAAGCTTTCTTT.

This chain links TRBV28 with TRBJ2-2; 7 nucleotides align to TRBD1. The CDR3 length is 16 residues. J was trimmed by 4 bases and V by 4 bases; bases with no gene match: 9. From germline, CDR1 is MDHEN and CDR2 SYDVKM. CDR3 in DNA: TGTGCCAGCAGTTCCCCAGGGGGTCGGGGCACCGGGGAGCTGTTTTTT. Encoded protein: CASSSPGGRGTGELFF.

This clone appeared a few times. V is TRBV9 and J is TRBJ1-1, with a tentative D call TRBD1 (6 bases). Germline CDR1 reads SGDLS; CDR2 reads YYNGEE. CDR3 size: 14 residues. V was cut by 0 bases and J by 1 base, with 7 bases left in between. As DNA, the CDR3 is TGTGCCAGCAGCGTAGTGGGACAGAACACTGAAGCTTTCTTT. This encodes CASSVVGQNTEAFF.

The chain recombines TRBV30 with TRBJ2-3; a weak D match, TRBD2 (7 bases). V was cut by 4 bases and J by 4 bases, with 15 bases left in between. The CDR3 totals 14 residues. Germline V lookup: CDR1 GTSNPN, CDR2 SVGIG (reference sequence). Written as DNA, the CDR3 is TGTGCCTGGACCCAGGGGAGGGGATCAGATACGCAGTATTTT. Translated: CAWTQGRGSDTQYF.

V usage is TRBV11-2 and J usage is TRBJ2-7; TRBD2 agrees at 10 bases. The CDR3 extends over 17 amino acids. With V trimmed by 3 bases and J by 2 bases, 10 bases remained unmatched. Germline V gives CDR1 SGHAT, CDR2 FQNNGV. The CDR3 protein is CASSLRTSGTPPYEQYF. CDR3 in DNA: TGTGCCAGCAGCTTGAGAACTAGCGGGACCCCTCCCTACGAGCAGTACTTC.

CDR3 residues: CASSLSRGPRGYTF. In DNA, the CDR3 is TGTGCCAGCAGTTTATCCAGGGGGCCGAGAGGCTACACCTTC. The V gene is TRBV28, the J gene TRBJ1-2, with 8 bases lining up with TRBD1. Germline V gene lookup returns CDR1 MDHEN and CDR2 SYDVKM. Trimming took 1 base from V and 8 from J; bases not matched to a gene: 6. The CDR3 sequence is 14 residues long.

This clone was seen a single time. The rearrangement uses TRBV2 and TRBJ1-2; 10 bases line up with TRBD1. Unmatched junction bases numbered 4, after V lost 5 bases and J lost 4 bases. There are 14 residues in the CDR3. Looked up from germline, CDR1 is SNHLY and CDR2 is FYNNEI. CDR3 region: CASSTDRGFYGYTF. The CDR3 DNA reads TGTGCCAGCAGTACGGACAGGGGGTTCTATGGCTACACCTTC.

The rearrangement links TRBV6-1 to TRBJ2-2, with D possibly being TRBD2 (6 bases). Germline V CDR1 and CDR2: MNHNS, SASEGT. Trimming took 8 bases from V and 6 from J, leaving 16 bases between them. The CDR3 covers 14 residues. CDR3 sequence reads: CASEAGIRAGELFF. Written as DNA, the CDR3 is TGTGCCAGCGAGGCGGGGATTCGTGCCGGGGAGCTGTTTTTT.

The chain carries TRBV19 and TRBJ1-2, with no clear D. The V gene lost 6 bases and the J gene lost 4 bases, with 9 bases spanning the gap. This CDR3 has 12 amino acids. Germline V CDR1 and CDR2: LNHDA, SQIVND (reference sequence). The CDR3 reads CASSSRLYGYTF. The DNA of the CDR3 is TGTGCCAGTAGCTCCAGGCTCTATGGCTACACCTTC.

As regards this clone: Germline and junction disagree at one end, which may indicate a read error. The V call is TRBV28, the J call TRBJ2-1; 9 nucleotides line up with TRBD1. This CDR3 region has 11 residues. CDR1 is MDHEN and CDR2 is SYDVKM in the germline V gene. For the CDR3, the DNA is TGTGCCAGCAGTCTCCGGGACAGGGCGGTCTTC. This gives the protein CASSLRDRAVF.

The chain recombines TRBV10-3 with TRBJ1-2; perhaps TRBD1 as D (6 bases). The V gene lost 2 bases and the J gene lost 5 bases, with 18 bases spanning the gap. Germline values: CDR1 ENHRY, CDR2 SYGVKD. The CDR3 has 16 residues. CDR3: CAISEGAGAKEYGYTF. CDR3 sequence (DNA): TGTGCCATCAGTGAGGGGGCGGGGGCAAAGGAATATGGCTACACCTTC.

The V and J genes are TRBV5-1 and TRBJ2-1; 7 bases agree with TRBD2. The V gene end was trimmed by 4 bases and the J gene end by 8 bases; junction bases not matched to a gene: 9. CDR1 and CDR2 from the germline V gene are SGHRS and YFSETQ. This CDR3 contains 14 residues. Written as DNA, the CDR3 is TGCGCCAGCAGCCCCGGGACTACTCAATATGAGCAGTTCTTC. The encoded protein is CASSPGTTQYEQFF.

V and J are TRBV28 and TRBJ1-5; TRBD1 aligns across 8 bases. The CDR3 runs to 19 residues. V dropped 6 bases and J dropped 0; count of bases not matched to a gene: 16. From germline, CDR1 is MDHEN and CDR2 SYDVKM. CDR3 residues: CASSSGLRGQAASNQPQHF. The CDR3 DNA sequence: TGTGCCAGCAGCTCAGGCCTTAGGGGACAGGCGGCTAGCAATCAGCCCCAGCATTTT.

This chain connects TRBV7-9 to TRBJ2-5; D ambiguous. Looked up from germline, CDR1 is SEHNR and CDR2 is FQNEAQ (reference sequence). This CDR3 region has 12 residues. Trimming left V 8 bases short and J 1 base short, with 8 bases between. The CDR3, as DNA: TGTGCCAGCTCCCAGGTCCAAGAGACCCAGTACTTC. This translates into CASSQVQETQYF.